The clone carrying this T cell receptor (beta chain) occurred once. This sample was included in a study of blood T cell repertoires in COVID-19. Study-wide context: Sites across the United States, Italy and Spain contributed samples from acute and convalescent COVID-19. PBMCs, B-cell-depleted T cells, or T cells provided the cDNA or gDNA that made up the material.

Authors' data handling: Researchers report that nucleated cell counts were estimated from reference gene primer amplification. Some clones are missing from TCRdb's copy, which holds only in-frame ones; the method was immunoSEQ multiplex PCR. V and J calls and clone size are those listed in that table; D and trimming were worked out from the DNA. The sample yields 130,000 to 150,000 clones, roughly 80% seen once. The CDR3 runs 17 residues. Germline-derived CDR1 and CDR2 are LGHNA and YSLEER. V shed 4 bases, J shed 9 bases, and the junction held 14 bases outside the gene matches. The sequence was obtained from a woman in her thirties or forties with active or convalescent COVID-19. Input material: peripheral blood. The chain uses TRBV4-3 and TRBJ2-3; TRBD2 agrees at 12 bases. CDR3 nucleotide sequence: TGCGCCAGCAGCCGGGAGGGACTAGCGGGTTCCCAGGGGACGCAGTATTTT. As protein: CASSREGLAGSQGTQYF.